This T cell receptor beta chain is from a study of control samples from healthy donors and cancer patients. TCRdb's table, derived via immunoSEQ multiplex PCR, lists solely in-frame clones and lacks some. The sample lists about 170,000 clones; around 93% were seen once. Between the trimmed V and J ends, which lost 6 bases and 9 bases, there was a span of 15 bases. The CDR3 sequence is 14 residues long. Germline loops: CDR1 KGHSH, CDR2 LQKENI. The chain is built from TRBV18 and TRBJ2-6; tentatively, D is TRBD1 (5 bases). The TCR comes from an older woman in good health. Sequences were obtained from blood. CDR3 coding DNA: TGTGCCAGCTCCGAACAGGCAGGCCACAACGTCCTGACTTTC. Translation gives CASSEQAGHNVLTF.